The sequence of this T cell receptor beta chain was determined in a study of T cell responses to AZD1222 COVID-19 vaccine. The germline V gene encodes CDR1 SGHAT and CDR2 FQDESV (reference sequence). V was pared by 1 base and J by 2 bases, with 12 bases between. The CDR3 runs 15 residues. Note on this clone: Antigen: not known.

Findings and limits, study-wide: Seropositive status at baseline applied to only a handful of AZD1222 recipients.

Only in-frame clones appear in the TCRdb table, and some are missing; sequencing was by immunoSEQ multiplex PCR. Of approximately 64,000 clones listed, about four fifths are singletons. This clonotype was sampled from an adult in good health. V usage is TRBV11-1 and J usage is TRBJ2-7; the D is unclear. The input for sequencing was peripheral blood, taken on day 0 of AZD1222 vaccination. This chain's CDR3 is CASSLEYRTAYEQYF. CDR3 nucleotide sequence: TGTGCCAGCAGCTTAGAGTACAGAACCGCCTACGAGCAGTACTTC.